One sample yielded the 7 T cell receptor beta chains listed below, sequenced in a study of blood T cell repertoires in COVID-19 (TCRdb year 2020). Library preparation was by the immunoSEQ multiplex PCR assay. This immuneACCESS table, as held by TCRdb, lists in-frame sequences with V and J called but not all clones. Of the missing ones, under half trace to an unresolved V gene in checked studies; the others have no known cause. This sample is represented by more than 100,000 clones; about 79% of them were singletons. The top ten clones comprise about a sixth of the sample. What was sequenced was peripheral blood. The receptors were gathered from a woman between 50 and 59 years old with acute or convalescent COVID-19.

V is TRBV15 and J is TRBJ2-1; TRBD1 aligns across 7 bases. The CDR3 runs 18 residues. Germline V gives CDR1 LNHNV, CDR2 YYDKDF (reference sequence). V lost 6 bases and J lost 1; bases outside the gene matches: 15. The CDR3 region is CATSRTGRGPRSYNEQFF. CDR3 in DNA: TGTGCCACCAGTAGGACTGGAAGGGGGCCAAGGTCCTACAATGAGCAGTTCTTC.

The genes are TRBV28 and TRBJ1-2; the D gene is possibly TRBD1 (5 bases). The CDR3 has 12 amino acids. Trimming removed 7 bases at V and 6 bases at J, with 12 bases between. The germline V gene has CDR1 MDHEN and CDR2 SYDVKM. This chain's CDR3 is CASTTGVNGYTF. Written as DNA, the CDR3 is TGTGCCAGCACAACGGGGGTAAATGGCTACACCTTC.

CDR3 amino acids: CASSPRDNYSNQPQHF. The CDR3 coding sequence is TGCGCCAGCAGCCCCCGGGACAACTATAGCAATCAGCCCCAGCATTTT. V and J are TRBV4-1 and TRBJ1-5; D is possibly TRBD1 (6 bases). The germline V gene encodes CDR1 MGHRA and CDR2 YSYEKL. CDR3 length: 16 residues. Trimming shortened V by 4 bases and J by 0 bases, and 13 bases separated the two germline ends.

The CDR3, as DNA: TGTGCCAGCAGCTCGGACAGGGAGCGGGGCAATCAGCCCCAGCATTTT. Encoded protein: CASSSDRERGNQPQHF. The rearrangement uses TRBV7-3 and TRBJ1-5; 8 bases agree with TRBD1. Germline values: CDR1 SGHTA, CDR2 FQGTGA. The CDR3 is made up of 16 amino acids. V dropped 4 bases and J dropped 2; count of bases not matched to a gene: 7.

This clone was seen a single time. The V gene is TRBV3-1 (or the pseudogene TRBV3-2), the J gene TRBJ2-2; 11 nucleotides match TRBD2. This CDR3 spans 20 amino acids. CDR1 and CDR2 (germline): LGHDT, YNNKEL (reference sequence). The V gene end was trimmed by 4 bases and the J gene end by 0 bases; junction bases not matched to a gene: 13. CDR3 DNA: TGTGCCAGCAGCCCGTTTGCACTAGCGGGGGCCTTCGCGAACACCGGGGAGCTGTTTTTT. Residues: CASSPFALAGAFANTGELFF.

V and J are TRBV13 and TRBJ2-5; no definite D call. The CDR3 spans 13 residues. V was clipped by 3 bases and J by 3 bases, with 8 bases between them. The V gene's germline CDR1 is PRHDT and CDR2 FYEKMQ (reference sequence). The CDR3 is CASSLPTEETQYF. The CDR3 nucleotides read TGTGCCAGCAGCTTGCCGACTGAAGAGACCCAGTACTTC. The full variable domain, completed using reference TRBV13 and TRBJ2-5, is AAGVIQSPRHLIKEKRETATLKCYPIPRHDTVYWYQQGPGQDPQFLISFYEKMQSDKGSIPDRFSAQQFSDYHSELNMSSLELGDSALYFCASSLPTEETQYFGPGTRLLVL.

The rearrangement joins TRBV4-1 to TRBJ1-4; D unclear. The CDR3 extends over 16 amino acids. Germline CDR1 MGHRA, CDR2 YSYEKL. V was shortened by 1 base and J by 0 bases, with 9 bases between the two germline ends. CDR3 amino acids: CASSQARAPTNEKLFF. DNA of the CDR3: TGCGCCAGCAGCCAAGCGAGGGCTCCAACTAATGAAAAACTGTTTTTT.